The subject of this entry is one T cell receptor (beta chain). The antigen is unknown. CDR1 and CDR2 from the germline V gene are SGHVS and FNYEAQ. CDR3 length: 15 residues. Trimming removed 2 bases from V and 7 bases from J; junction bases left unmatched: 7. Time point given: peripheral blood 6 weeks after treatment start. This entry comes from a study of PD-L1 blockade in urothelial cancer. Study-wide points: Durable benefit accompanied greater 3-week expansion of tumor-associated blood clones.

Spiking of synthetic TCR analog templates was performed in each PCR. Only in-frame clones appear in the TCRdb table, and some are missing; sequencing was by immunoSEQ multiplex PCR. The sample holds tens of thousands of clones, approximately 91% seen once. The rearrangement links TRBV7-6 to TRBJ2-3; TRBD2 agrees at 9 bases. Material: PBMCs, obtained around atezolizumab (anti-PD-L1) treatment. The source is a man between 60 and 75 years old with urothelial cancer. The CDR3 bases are TGTGCCAGCAGCTTAAGTTCCGCGGGAGGGCATACGCAGTATTTT. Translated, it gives CASSLSSAGGHTQYF.